These T cell receptor beta chains were read from a single sample in a study of T cells in Graves' hyperthyroidism and ophthalmopathy. TCRdb re-called the multiplex PCR reads with MiXCR, one entry per CDR3 protein. Here the sample spans around 300,000 distinct CDR3 sequences, 25% to 30% being singletons. The sample taken for sequencing was blood. Source of these receptors: a man aged 35-49 years with Graves' hyperthyroidism that later progressed to Graves' ophthalmopathy. CDR3s leave out the opening cysteine and the closing phenylalanine or tryptophan.

cdr3_aa	v_call	j_call
ASSHSGANTGELF	TRBV12-3/TRBV12-4	TRBJ2-2
ASSFGTGRPQETQY	TRBV7-8	TRBJ2-5
AISERGRSEAF	TRBV10-3	TRBJ1-1
ASSLSAVAVRDYGYT	TRBV11-1	TRBJ1-2
ASSLVRQGVGYEQY	TRBV11-2	TRBJ2-7
ASSQDRTSGREETQY	TRBV4-1	TRBJ2-5
ASSQSGTGNSLAKNIQY	TRBV3-1	TRBJ2-4
ASSPGDLRYGYT	TRBV12-3/TRBV12-4	TRBJ1-2
AWTLGGDYGYT	TRBV30	TRBJ1-2
ASSLGRDRGSETQY	TRBV7-3	TRBJ2-5
SVEGGRAYTEAF	TRBV29-1	TRBJ1-1
ACRGRRGTEAF	TRBV30	TRBJ1-1